This TCR beta chain is from a study of control samples from healthy donors and cancer patients. TCRdb's copy holds only in-frame clones and misses some; the assay was immunoSEQ multiplex PCR. The sample lists 100,000 or so clones, 80% to 95% occurring once. This clone was seen only once. The CDR3 covers 15 residues. The J segment lost 2 bases and the V segment lost 4 bases, leaving 7 bases of the junction unmatched. Germline CDR1 is LNHDA and CDR2 is SQIVND (reference sequence). The origin of this receptor is a woman aged 25 to 39 in good health. The chain recombines TRBV19 with TRBJ1-2, with TRBD1 identical over 7 bases. Material for sequencing was blood. Written as DNA, the CDR3 is TGTGCCAGTAGTAAAGTCGTGACAGGGAACTATGGCTACACCTTC. Translation: CASSKVVTGNYGYTF.